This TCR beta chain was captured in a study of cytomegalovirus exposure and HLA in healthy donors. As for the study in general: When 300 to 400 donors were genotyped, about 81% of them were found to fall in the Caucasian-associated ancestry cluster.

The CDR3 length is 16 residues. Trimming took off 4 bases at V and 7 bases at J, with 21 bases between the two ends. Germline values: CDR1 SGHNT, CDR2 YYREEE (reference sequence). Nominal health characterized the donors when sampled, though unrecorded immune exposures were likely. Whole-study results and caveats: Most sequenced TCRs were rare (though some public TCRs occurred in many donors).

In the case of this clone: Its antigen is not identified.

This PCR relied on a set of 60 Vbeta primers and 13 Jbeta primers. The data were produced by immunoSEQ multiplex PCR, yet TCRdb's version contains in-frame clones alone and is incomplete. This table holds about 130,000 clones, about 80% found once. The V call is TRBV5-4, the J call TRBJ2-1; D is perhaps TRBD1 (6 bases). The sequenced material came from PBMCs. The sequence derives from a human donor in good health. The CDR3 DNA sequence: TGTGCCAGCAGCCGCCCTACAGGGAATGGGGTTAATGAGCAGTTCTTC. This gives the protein CASSRPTGNGVNEQFF.